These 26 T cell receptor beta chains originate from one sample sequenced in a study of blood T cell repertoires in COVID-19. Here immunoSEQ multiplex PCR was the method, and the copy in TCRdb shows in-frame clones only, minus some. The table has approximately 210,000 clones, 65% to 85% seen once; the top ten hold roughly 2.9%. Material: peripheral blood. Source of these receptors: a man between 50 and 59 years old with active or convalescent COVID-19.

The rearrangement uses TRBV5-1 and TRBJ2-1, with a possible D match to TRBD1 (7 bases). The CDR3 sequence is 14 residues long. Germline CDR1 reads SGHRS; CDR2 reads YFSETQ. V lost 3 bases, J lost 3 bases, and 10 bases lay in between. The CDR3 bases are TGCGCCAGCAGCTGGCGGGACAGCTACAATGAGCAGTTCTTC. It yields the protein CASSWRDSYNEQFF. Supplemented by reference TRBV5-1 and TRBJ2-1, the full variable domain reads KAGVTQTPRYLIKTRGQQVTLSCSPISGHRSVSWYQQTPGQGLQFLFEYFSETQRNKGNFPGRFSGRQFSNSRSEMNVSTLELGDSALYLCASSWRDSYNEQFFGPGTRLTVL.

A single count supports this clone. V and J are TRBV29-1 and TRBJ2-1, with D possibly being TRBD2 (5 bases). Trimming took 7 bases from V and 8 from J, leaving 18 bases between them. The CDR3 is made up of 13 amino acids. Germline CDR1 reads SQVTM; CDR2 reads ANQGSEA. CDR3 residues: CSGRGWTTDEQFF. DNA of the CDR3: TGCAGCGGTCGCGGGTGGACCACTGATGAGCAGTTCTTC.

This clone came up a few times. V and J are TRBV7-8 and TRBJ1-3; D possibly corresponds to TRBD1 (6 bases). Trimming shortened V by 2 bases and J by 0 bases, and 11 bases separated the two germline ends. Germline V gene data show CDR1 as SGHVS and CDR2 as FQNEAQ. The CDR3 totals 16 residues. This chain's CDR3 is CASSLRTGPSGNTIYF. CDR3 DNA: TGTGCCAGCAGCTTACGCACAGGGCCCTCTGGAAACACCATATATTTT.

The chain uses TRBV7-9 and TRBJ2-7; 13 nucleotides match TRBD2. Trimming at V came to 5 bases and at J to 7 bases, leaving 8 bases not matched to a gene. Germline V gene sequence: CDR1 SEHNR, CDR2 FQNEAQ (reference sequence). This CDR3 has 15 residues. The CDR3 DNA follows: TGTGCCAGCAGCCCCGGACTAGCGGGGGTACGAGAGCAGTACTTC. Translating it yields CASSPGLAGVREQYF. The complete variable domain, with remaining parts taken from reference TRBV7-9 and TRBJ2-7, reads DTGVSQNPRHKITKRGQNVTFRCDPISEHNRLYWYRQTLGQGPEFLTYFQNEAQLEKSRLLSDRFSAERPKGSFSTLEIQRTEQGDSAMYLCASSPGLAGVREQYFGPGTRLTVT.

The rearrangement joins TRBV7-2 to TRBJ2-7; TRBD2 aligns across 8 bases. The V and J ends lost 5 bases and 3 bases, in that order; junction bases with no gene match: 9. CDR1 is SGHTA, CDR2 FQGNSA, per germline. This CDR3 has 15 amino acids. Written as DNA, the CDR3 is TGTGCCAGCAGCGCGGCAACGGGGGGGTTCTACGAGCAGTACTTC. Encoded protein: CASSAATGGFYEQYF. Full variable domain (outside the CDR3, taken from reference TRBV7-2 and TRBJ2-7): GAGVSQSPSNKVTEKGKDVELRCDPISGHTALYWYRQSLGQGLEFLIYFQGNSAPDKSGLPSDRFSAERTGGSVSTLTIQRTQQEDSAVYLCASSAATGGFYEQYFGPGTRLTVT.

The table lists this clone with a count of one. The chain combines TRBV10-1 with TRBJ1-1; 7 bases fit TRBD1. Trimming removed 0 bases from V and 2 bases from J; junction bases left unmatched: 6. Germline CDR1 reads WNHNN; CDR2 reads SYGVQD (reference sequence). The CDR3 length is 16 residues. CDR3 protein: CASSESRPGGNTEAFF. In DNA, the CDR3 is TGCGCCAGCAGTGAGTCAAGGCCAGGGGGAAACACTGAAGCTTTCTTT.

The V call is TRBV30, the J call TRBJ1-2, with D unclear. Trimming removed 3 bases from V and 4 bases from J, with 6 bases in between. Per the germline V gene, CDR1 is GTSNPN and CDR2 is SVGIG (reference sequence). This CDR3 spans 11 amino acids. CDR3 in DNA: TGTGCCTGGAGAACGGTCTATGGCTACACCTTC. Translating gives CAWRTVYGYTF.

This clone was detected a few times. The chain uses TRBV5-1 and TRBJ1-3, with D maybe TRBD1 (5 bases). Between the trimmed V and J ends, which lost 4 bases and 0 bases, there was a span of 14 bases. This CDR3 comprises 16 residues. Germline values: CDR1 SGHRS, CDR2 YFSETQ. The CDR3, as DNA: TGCGCCAGCAGCCTTTCAGGGTCCTCCTCTGGAAACACCATATATTTT. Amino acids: CASSLSGSSSGNTIYF.

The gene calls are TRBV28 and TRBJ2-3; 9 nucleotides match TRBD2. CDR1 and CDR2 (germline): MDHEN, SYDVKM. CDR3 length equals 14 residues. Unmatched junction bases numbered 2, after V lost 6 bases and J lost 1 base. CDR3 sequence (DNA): TGTGCCAGCAGAGCTAGCGGGGGCACAGATACGCAGTATTTT. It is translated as CASRASGGTDTQYF.

The CDR3 is CASSVYRTGSSGNTIYF. The CDR3 nucleotides are TGTGCCAGCAGCGTCTATCGTACAGGGTCCTCTGGAAACACCATATATTTT. V and J are TRBV9 and TRBJ1-3, with a possible D match to TRBD1 (6 bases). Deletions cut 2 bases from V and 0 bases from J, with 15 bases between. Germline V gene sequence: CDR1 SGDLS, CDR2 YYNGEE. The CDR3 has 17 residues.

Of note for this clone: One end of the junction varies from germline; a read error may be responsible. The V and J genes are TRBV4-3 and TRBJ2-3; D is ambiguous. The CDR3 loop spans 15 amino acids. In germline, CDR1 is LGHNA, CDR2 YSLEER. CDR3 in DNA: TGCGCCAGCAGCCAAGTTGTACACCCTACAGAAACGCAGTATTTT. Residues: CASSQVVHPTETQYF.

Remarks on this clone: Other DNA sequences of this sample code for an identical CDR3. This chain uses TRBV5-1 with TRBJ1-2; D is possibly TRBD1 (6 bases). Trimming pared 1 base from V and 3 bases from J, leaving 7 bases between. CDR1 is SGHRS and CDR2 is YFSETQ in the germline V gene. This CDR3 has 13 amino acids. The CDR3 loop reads CASSLSGDYGYTF. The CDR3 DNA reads TGCGCCAGCAGCTTGTCAGGGGACTATGGCTACACCTTC.

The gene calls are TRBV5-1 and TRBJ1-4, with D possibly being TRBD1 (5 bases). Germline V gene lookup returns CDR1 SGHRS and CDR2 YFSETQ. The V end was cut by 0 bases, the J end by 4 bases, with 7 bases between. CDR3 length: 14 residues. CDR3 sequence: CASSLDRNNEKLFF. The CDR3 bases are TGCGCCAGCAGCTTGGACAGGAATAATGAAAAACTGTTTTTT.

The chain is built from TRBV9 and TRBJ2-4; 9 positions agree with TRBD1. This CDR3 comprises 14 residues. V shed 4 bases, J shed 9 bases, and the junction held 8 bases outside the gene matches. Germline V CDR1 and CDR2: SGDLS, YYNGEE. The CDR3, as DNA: TGTGCCAGCAGCCCCGGACAGGGGTCGCCCATTCAGTACTTC. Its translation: CASSPGQGSPIQYF.

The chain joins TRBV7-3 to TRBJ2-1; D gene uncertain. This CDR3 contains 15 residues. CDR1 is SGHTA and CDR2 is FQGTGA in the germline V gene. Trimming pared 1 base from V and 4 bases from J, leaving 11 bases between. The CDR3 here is CASSLKPPPYNEQFF. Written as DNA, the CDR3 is TGTGCCAGCAGCTTAAAGCCCCCCCCTTACAATGAGCAGTTCTTC.

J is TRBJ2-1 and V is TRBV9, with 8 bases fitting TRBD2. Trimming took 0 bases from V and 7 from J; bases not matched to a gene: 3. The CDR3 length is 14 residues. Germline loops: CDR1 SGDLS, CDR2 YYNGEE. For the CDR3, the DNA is TGTGCCAGCAGCGTAGTCGGCGGGAGGAATGAGCAGTTCTTC. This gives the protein CASSVVGGRNEQFF.

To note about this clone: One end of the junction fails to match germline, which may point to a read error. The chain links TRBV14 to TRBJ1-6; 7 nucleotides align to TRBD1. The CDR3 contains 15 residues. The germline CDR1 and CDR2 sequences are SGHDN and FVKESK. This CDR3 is CVSSQGQGVNSPLHF. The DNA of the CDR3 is TGTGTCAGCAGCCAAGGGCAGGGGGTTAATTCACCCCTCCACTTT.

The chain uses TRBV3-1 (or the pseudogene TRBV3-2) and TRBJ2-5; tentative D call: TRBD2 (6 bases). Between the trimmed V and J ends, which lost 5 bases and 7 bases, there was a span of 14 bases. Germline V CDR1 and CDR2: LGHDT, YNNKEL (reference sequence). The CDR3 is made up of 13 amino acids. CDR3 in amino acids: CASSTTRGLTQYF. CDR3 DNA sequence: TGTGCCAGCAGCACGACTAGGGGCTTGACCCAGTACTTC.

CDR3 loop: CASSVDDRVGIENEKLFF. The CDR3 DNA sequence: TGTGCCAGCAGCGTAGATGACAGGGTTGGGATAGAGAATGAAAAACTGTTTTTT. This chain links TRBV9 with TRBJ1-4, with 7 bases that match TRBD1. This CDR3 is built from 18 residues. V was pared by 0 bases and J by 5 bases, with 13 bases of the junction left unmatched. The germline V gene has CDR1 SGDLS and CDR2 YYNGEE.

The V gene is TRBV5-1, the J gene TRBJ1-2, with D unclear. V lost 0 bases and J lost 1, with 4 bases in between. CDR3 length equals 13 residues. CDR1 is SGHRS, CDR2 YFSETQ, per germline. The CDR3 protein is CASSLELNYGYTF. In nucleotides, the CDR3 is TGCGCCAGCAGCTTGGAGCTTAACTATGGCTACACCTTC.

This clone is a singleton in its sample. CDR3 in amino acids: CASSSGTGSVFGSPLHF. In DNA, the CDR3 is TGTGCCAGTAGTTCCGGGACAGGGAGTGTTTTTGGTTCACCCCTCCACTTT. The chain combines TRBV19 with TRBJ1-6; 9 bases align to TRBD1. Unmatched junction bases numbered 14, after V lost 5 bases and J lost 9 bases. The germline V gene encodes CDR1 LNHDA and CDR2 SQIVND (reference sequence). The CDR3 is 17 residues long.

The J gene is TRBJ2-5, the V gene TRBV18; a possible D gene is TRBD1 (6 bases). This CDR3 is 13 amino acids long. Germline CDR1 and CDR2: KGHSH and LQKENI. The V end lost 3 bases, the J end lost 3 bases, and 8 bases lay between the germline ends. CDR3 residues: CASSPGTKETQYF. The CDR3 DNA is TGTGCCAGCTCACCGGGGACAAAAGAGACCCAGTACTTC.

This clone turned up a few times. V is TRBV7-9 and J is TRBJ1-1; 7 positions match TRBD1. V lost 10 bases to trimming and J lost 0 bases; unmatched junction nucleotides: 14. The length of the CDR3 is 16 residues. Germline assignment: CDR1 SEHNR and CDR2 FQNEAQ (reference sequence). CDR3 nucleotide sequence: TGTGCCACCCCTATTGCTTCGGGACAGATGAACACTGAAGCTTTCTTT. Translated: CATPIASGQMNTEAFF.

In DNA, the CDR3 is TGTGCCAGCAGCGCAGGGGACAACTATGGCTACACCTTC. Its translation is CASSAGDNYGYTF. V is TRBV2 and J is TRBJ1-2; D may be TRBD1 (6 bases). From germline, CDR1 is SNHLY and CDR2 FYNNEI. Deletions cut 6 bases from V and 2 bases from J, with 10 bases between. The CDR3 is made up of 13 amino acids.

DNA of the CDR3: TGTGCCTGGAGTGATCTGGGCCTGGCGTCCTATGGCTACACCTTC. It is translated as CAWSDLGLASYGYTF. The rearrangement joins TRBV30 to TRBJ1-2; D ambiguous. Germline CDR1 GTSNPN, CDR2 SVGIG (reference sequence). The CDR3 length is 15 residues. The germline V and J ends were trimmed by 1 base and 4 bases, with 16 bases remaining between them.

The CDR3 here is CASSSGLAGATGELFF. The CDR3 nucleotides are TGTGCCAGCAGCTCGGGACTAGCGGGAGCCACCGGGGAGCTGTTTTTT. The chain carries TRBV5-4 and TRBJ2-2; TRBD2 matches at 14 bases. V shed 3 bases and J 4 bases; nucleotides not matched to a gene: 2. Germline V gene sequence: CDR1 SGHNT, CDR2 YYREEE (reference sequence). There are 16 residues in the CDR3.